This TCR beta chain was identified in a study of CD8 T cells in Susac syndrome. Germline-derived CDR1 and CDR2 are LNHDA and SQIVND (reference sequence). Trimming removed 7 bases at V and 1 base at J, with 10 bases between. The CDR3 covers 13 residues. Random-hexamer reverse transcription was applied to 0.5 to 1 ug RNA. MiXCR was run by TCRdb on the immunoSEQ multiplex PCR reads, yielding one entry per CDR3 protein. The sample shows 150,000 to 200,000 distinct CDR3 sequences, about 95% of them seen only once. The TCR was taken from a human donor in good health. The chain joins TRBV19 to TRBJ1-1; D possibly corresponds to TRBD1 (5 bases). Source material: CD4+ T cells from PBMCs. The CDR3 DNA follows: TGTGCCAGTACCGCGGACAAGAACACTGAAGCTTTCTTT. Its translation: CASTADKNTEAFF.